This T cell receptor (beta chain) was found in a study of cytomegalovirus exposure and HLA in healthy donors. Germline CDR1 is SGHAT and CDR2 is FQNNGV. The CDR3 is 13 amino acids. V dropped 9 bases and J dropped 10 bases, with 20 bases sitting between them. Clones were read by immunoSEQ multiplex PCR, and TCRdb kept only the in-frame ones, dropping some. The table has about 130,000 clones, roughly nine tenths seen once. This receptor was identified in a woman between 18 and 29 years old in good health and CMV-seronegative. The sequencing sample was made of PBMCs. This chain connects TRBV11-2 to TRBJ2-3, with D perhaps TRBD2 (5 bases). Here the CDR3 DNA reads TGTGCCAGTTCGCTAGGGCGGCGGGTCGCGCAGTATTTT. Its translation: CASSLGRRVAQYF.